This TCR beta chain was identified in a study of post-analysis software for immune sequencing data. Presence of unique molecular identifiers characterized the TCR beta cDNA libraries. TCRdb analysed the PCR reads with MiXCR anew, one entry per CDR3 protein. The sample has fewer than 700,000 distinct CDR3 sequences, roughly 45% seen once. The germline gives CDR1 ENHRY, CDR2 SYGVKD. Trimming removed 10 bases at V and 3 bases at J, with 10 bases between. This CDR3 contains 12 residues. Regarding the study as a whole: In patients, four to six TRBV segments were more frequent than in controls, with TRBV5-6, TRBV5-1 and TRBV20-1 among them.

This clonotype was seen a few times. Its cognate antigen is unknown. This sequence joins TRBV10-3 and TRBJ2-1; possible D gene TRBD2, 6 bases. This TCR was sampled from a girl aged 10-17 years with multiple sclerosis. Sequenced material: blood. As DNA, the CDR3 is TGTGCCACTTGGGACTTCTACAATGAGCAGTTCTTC. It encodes CATWDFYNEQFF.